Described below is a single T cell receptor (beta chain) sequence and its context. The sample is drawn from a study of graft-versus-host responses after intestinal transplantation. Study-wide context: Transplants given to recipients were multivisceral, liver-intestinal, or isolated intestinal. Every one of the recipients received anti-thymocyte globulin induction and afterwards took tacrolimus and steroids for roughly three years.

This table comes from immunoSEQ multiplex PCR, and its TCRdb copy is limited to in-frame clones, with some not included. The sample lists roughly 25,000 clones, around 94% occurring once. This CDR3 region has 16 residues. The germline CDR1 and CDR2 sequences are MGHRA and YSYEKL. Trimming cost V 4 bases and J 8 bases; bases outside gene matches: 12. The sequencing here drew on PBMCs, taken nearly 31 days after intestinal transplant. The J gene is TRBJ1-4, the V gene TRBV4-1; the match to TRBD1 covers 8 bases. The receptor's source is a human patient who received an intestinal transplant, so some T cells may come from the graft donor. This CDR3 is CASSPGTQGAGEKLFF. The CDR3 coding sequence is TGCGCCAGCAGCCCGGGGACGCAGGGGGCTGGCGAAAAACTGTTTTTT.